This T cell receptor (beta chain) was sequenced for a study of T cell repertoires in cytomegalovirus infection. At the level of the study: Matching HLA type, along with CMV infection, was indicated by public TCR beta signatures.

Germline loops: CDR1 MNHNY, CDR2 SVGAGI (reference sequence). The CDR3 runs to 15 residues. V lost 6 bases and J lost 1; bases outside the gene matches: 6. Study-wide points: Cumulated frequencies of public TCR beta families served to identify carriers of CMV plus the relevant HLA.

With regard to this clonotype: Its antigen is still unknown.

MiXCR was run by TCRdb on the reads, yielding one entry per CDR3 protein. In the table there are about a million distinct CDR3 sequences, around 32% of which are singletons. The chain couples TRBV6-6 to TRBJ2-3, with 8 bases lining up with TRBD1. The material was cultured CD8+ T cells from PBMCs, obtained from culture after CMV antigen stimulation. The receptor was derived from a human donor in good health (CMV status not recorded). Some clones in this sample may be carry-over from other donors' samples. CDR3 DNA: TGTGCCAGCAGCCCGGACAGGGAACGCACAGATACGCAGTATTTT. It translates to CASSPDRERTDTQYF.